These 3 T cell receptor beta chains were sequenced from one sample in a study of blood T cells in healthy people across ages. A sample-barcoded 5' primer and a J-beta primer mix were used in a second PCR of about 7 to 12 cycles. MiXCR was run by TCRdb on the 5' RACE reads, yielding one entry per CDR3 protein. The sample has roughly 930,000 distinct CDR3 sequences, roughly 52% seen once. Source material: blood. The receptors originated from a young man in good health.

In regard to this clonotype: Compared with germline, one end of the junction differs, possibly owing to a read error. The V gene is TRBV7-9, the J gene TRBJ1-1, with 8 bases that match TRBD1. Germline assignment: CDR1 SEHNR and CDR2 FQNEAQ (reference sequence). This CDR3 has 16 residues. This CDR3 is CGSGPSGQGRNTGAFF. In DNA, the CDR3 is TGTGGCAGCGGCCCTTCTGGACAGGGACGGAACACTGGAGCTTTCTTT.

In its sample, this clonotype was seen many times. At one end the junction does not follow the germline gene, possibly because of a read error. V and J are TRBV29-1 and TRBJ1-2; D uncertain. Germline CDR1 reads SQVTM; CDR2 reads ANQGSEA. The CDR3 extends over 11 amino acids. The CDR3 loop is CSVEGNYGYTF. The DNA for the CDR3 is TGCAGCGTCGAAGGGAACTATGGCTACACCTTC. The complete variable domain, with remaining parts taken from reference TRBV29-1 and TRBJ1-2, reads SAVISQKPSRDICQRGTSLTIQCQVDSQVTMMFWYRQQPGQSLTLIATANQGSEATYESGFVIDKFPISRPNLTFSTLTVSNMSPEDSSIYLCSVEGNYGYTFGSGTRLTVV.

CDR3 DNA sequence: TGTGCCAGCAGTCAGGGGGGGAGCCTGACCAAAAACATTCAGTACTTC. Translation: CASSQGGSLTKNIQYF. The V call is TRBV28, the J call TRBJ2-4; possibly TRBD1 or TRBD2 for D (7 bases each). Trimming took off 5 bases at V and 2 bases at J, with 16 bases between the two ends. This CDR3 spans 16 amino acids. The V gene's germline CDR1 is MDHEN and CDR2 SYDVKM.